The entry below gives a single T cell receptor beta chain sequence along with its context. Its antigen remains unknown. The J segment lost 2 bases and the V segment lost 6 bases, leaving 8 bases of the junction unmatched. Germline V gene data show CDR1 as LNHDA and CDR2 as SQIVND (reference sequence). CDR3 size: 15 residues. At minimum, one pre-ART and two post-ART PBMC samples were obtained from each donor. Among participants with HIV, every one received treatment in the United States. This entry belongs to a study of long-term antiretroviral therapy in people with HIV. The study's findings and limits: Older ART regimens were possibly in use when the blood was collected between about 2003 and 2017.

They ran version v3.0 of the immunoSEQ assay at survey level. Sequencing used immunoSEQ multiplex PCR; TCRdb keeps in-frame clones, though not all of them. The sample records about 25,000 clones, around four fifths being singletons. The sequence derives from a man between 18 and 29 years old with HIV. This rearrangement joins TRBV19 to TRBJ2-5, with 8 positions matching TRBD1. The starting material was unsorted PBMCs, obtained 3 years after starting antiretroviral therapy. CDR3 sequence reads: CASSKTGAKQETQYF. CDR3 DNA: TGTGCCAGTAGCAAGACAGGGGCCAAGCAAGAGACCCAGTACTTC.